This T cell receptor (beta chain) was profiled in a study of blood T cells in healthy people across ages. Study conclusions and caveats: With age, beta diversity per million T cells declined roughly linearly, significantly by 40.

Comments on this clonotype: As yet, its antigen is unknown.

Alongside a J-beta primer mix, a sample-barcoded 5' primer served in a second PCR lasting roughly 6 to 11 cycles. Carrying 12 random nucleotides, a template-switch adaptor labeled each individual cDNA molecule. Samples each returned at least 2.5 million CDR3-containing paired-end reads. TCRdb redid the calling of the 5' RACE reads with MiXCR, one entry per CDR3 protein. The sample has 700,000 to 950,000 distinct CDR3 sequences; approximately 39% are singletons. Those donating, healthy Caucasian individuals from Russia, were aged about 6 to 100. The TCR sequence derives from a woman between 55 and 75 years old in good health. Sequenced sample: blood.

CDR3 residues: CASRILSGANVLTF. The CDR3 coding sequence is TGTGCCAGCAGAATACTCTCTGGGGCCAACGTCCTGACTTTC. V is TRBV6-5 and J is TRBJ2-6; D call uncertain. From germline, CDR1 is MNHEY and CDR2 SVGAGI. V was shortened by 6 bases and J by 0 bases, with 6 bases between the two germline ends. The CDR3 sequence is 14 residues long.